Following are 6 T cell receptor beta chains from one sample sequenced in a study of graft-versus-host responses after intestinal transplantation (dated by TCRdb to 2020 to 2023). Dithiothreitol, EDTA incubations and collagenase D digestion were used to isolate intraepithelial and lamina propria lymphocytes from graft specimens. The library was obtained by the immunoSEQ multiplex PCR assay. Entries here come from immuneACCESS through TCRdb and include only in-frame sequences with V and J called. Some clones fail to appear in such tables; in the studies checked, an unresolved V gene covers under half of the shortfall, and the cause of the remainder is unknown. The sample contains tens of thousands of clones, 70% to 80% of them found a single time. Jointly, the top ten make up around 3% of the sample. The specimen comprised ileum tissue, sampled 12 days after intestinal transplant. These receptors all come from a human patient who received an intestinal transplant, so some T cells may come from the graft donor.

V usage is TRBV7-3 and J usage is TRBJ2-7; TRBD1 aligns across 10 bases. In germline, CDR1 is SGHTA, CDR2 FQGTGA. The CDR3 has 13 residues. V was clipped by 2 bases and J by 9 bases; unmatched bases: 4. CDR3 sequence reads: CASSLGDRGPQYF. CDR3 DNA sequence: TGTGCCAGCAGCTTAGGGGACAGGGGACCGCAGTACTTC.

In this sample, this clone turned up a few times. The same CDR3 arises from other DNA sequences in this sample as well. The chain employs TRBV19 and TRBJ2-7; weak D call: TRBD2 (6 bases). CDR3 length: 14 residues. With 9 bases removed from V and 3 bases from J, the gap between germline ends came to 18 bases. Germline-derived CDR1 and CDR2 are LNHDA and SQIVND (reference sequence). CDR3 in DNA: TGTGCCAGCAGCCCGGGTTGGGGAGGCTACGAGCAGTACTTC. Residues: CASSPGWGGYEQYF.

The V and J genes are TRBV5-1 and TRBJ1-1, with 10 bases fitting TRBD1. This CDR3 spans 15 amino acids. Germline assignment: CDR1 SGHRS and CDR2 YFSETQ. After removal of 4 bases from V and 6 bases from J, the junction contained 9 bases not matched to a gene. The CDR3 protein is CASSPWDRGWPEAFF. CDR3 coding DNA: TGCGCCAGCAGCCCTTGGGACAGGGGATGGCCTGAAGCTTTCTTT.

The rearrangement joins TRBV13 to TRBJ2-2; TRBD1 is a possible D gene (5 bases). This CDR3 is built from 13 residues. Germline V CDR1 and CDR2: PRHDT, FYEKMQ (reference sequence). The germline V and J ends were trimmed by 8 bases and 3 bases, with 10 bases remaining between them. The CDR3 coding sequence is TGTGCCAGCGGGGCAGGGTACACCGGGGAGCTGTTTTTT. This codes for CASGAGYTGELFF.

V and J are TRBV5-1 and TRBJ2-1, with D possibly TRBD2 on 6 matching bases. Trimming took off 0 bases at V and 0 bases at J, with 7 bases between the two ends. CDR3 size: 15 residues. Germline V lookup: CDR1 SGHRS, CDR2 YFSETQ. CDR3 nucleotide sequence: TGCGCCAGCAGCTTGGGGGGGGTCTCCTACAATGAGCAGTTCTTC. Residues: CASSLGGVSYNEQFF.

This chain connects TRBV29-1 to TRBJ2-3, with 10 nucleotides matching TRBD1. Germline trimming cut 2 bases from V and 0 bases from J; bases unmatched to any gene: 5. The CDR3 has 16 amino acids. Germline values: CDR1 SQVTM, CDR2 ANQGSEA. For the CDR3, the DNA is TGCAGCGTTGAACCCCGACAGGGGGCGAGCACAGATACGCAGTATTTT. Protein product: CSVEPRQGASTDTQYF.